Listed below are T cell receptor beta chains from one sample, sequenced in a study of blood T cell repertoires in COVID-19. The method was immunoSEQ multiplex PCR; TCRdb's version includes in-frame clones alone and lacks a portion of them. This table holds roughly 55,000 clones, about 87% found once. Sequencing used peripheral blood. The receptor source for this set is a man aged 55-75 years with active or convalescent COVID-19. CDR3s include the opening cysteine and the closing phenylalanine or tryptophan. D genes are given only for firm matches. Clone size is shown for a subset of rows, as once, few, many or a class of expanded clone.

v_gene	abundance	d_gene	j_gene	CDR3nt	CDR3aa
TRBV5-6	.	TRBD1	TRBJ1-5	TGTGCCAGCAGCCAGGAGGGCAACAGGGGGCTGAATCAGCCCCAGCATTTT	CASSQEGNRGLNQPQHF
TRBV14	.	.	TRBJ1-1	TGTGCCAGCAGCCAAGGACACTCCTATCGGACTGAAGCTTTCTTT	CASSQGHSYRTEAFF
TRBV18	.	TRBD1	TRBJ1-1	TGTGCCAGCTCACCAGGGGCTGGGACAGGACTAACAAGAACTGAAGCTTTCTTT	CASSPGAGTGLTRTEAFF
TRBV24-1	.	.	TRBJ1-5	TGTGCCACCAGTGAAGCATATAGCAATCAGCCCCAGCATTTT	CATSEAYSNQPQHF
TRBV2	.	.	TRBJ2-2	TGTGCCAGCACTCGGAACGAAGCAGGGCCCTCCGGGGAGCTGTTTTTT	CASTRNEAGPSGELFF
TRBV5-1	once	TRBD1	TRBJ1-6	TGCGCCAGCAGCCCGGGACAGGGCGATTCACCCCTCCACTTT	CASSPGQGDSPLHF
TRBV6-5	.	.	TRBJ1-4	TGTGCCAGCGGGGGGTCAGCAGGGAATGAAAAACTGTTTTTT	CASGGSAGNEKLFF
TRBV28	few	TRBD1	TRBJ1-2	TGTGCCAGCAGTTTATTGGGACAGGGCTATGGCTACACCTTC	CASSLLGQGYGYTF
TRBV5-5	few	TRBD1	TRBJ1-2	TGTGCCAGCAGCATGGGACAGGGGGCAAGTACCTTC	CASSMGQGASTF
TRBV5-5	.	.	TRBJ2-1	TGTGCCAGCAGCTTAGGCGGGGACCGGTGGGGCGAACGGCAGTTCTTC	CASSLGGDRWGERQFF
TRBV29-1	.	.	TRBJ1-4	TGCAGCGCTAGACAGTATGAAAAACTGTTTTTT	CSARQYEKLFF
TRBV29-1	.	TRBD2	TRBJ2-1	TGCAGCGTCGCCGGGACTACGAACAATGAGCAGTTCTTC	CSVAGTTNNEQFF
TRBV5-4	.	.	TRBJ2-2	TGTGCCAGCAGCACTGAGGGGAACACCGGGGAGCTGTTTTTT	CASSTEGNTGELFF
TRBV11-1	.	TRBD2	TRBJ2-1	TGTGCCAGCAGCCCCCTACTAGCGGGAGTTTTCGATGAGCAGTTCTTC	CASSPLLAGVFDEQFF
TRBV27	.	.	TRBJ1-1	TGTGCCAGCAGTATCGGACTGGTAGGGTACACTGAAGCTTTCTTT	CASSIGLVGYTEAFF
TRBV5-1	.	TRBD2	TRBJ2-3	TGCGCCAGCAGCGGACTAGCGGGGGGCGAAGATACGCAGTATTTT	CASSGLAGGEDTQYF
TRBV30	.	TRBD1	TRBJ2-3	TGTGCCTGGAGCCCGACAGGGAGAGGTGCCGCAGAAACGCAGTATTTT	CAWSPTGRGAAETQYF
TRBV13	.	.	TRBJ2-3	TGTGCCAGCAGCGTCCTACTAGCCGACCCTCCTGATACGCAGTATTTT	CASSVLLADPPDTQYF